Listed here are 3 T cell receptor beta chains from one sample, sequenced in a study of blood T cells in healthy people across ages. Next came a second PCR, run for roughly 7 to 12 cycles, which used a sample-barcoded 5' primer along with a J-beta primer mix. TCRdb ran MiXCR on the 5' RACE reads and lists one entry per CDR3 protein. Among about a million distinct CDR3 sequences listed, more than 30% were seen once. Material: blood. The origin of the receptors is a man aged 18 to 30 in good health.

This clonotype was detected only a few times. The chain carries TRBV2 and TRBJ2-7, with D unresolved. V lost 8 bases and J lost 5, with 16 bases in between. Germline loops: CDR1 SNHLY, CDR2 FYNNEI. This CDR3 contains 13 residues. The CDR3 is CASGVGIRHEQYF. CDR3 nucleotides: TGTGCCAGCGGTGTGGGGATCCGGCACGAGCAGTACTTC.

The chain uses TRBV21-1 and TRBJ2-1; no check of the table's D call, TRBD1, against the DNA was made. TRBV21-1 is labeled a pseudogene. There are 15 residues in the CDR3. CDR3 sequence reads: CASSRERGIYNEQFF. CDR3 DNA: TGTGCCAGCAGCCGAGAGAGGGGGATCTACAATGAGCAGTTCTTC.

In nucleotides, the CDR3 is TGTGCCAGCAGTCCCGCCTCCCCCCGCACAGATACGCAGTATTTT. Translating it yields CASSPASPRTDTQYF. The gene calls are TRBV27 and TRBJ2-3; no definite D call. CDR3 length: 15 residues. Germline CDR1 reads MNHEY; CDR2 reads SMNVEV (reference sequence). Trimming took 5 bases from V and 1 from J, leaving 13 bases between them.